These 22 T cell receptor beta chains were sequenced from one sample in a study of T cells in Graves' hyperthyroidism and ophthalmopathy. Authors of the study amplified TCR beta CDR3 regions from RNA transcripts. Researchers ran a first-round RT-PCR on the TCR CDR3 using the HTBI primer set. Via MiXCR, TCRdb re-called the multiplex PCR reads, giving one row per CDR3 protein. This sample has about 700,000 distinct CDR3 sequences; about 14% occur once, and the top ten carry 10%. The source material was blood. Receptors originate from a woman under 30 with Graves' hyperthyroidism.

A remark on this clonotype: This may be a read error, as it is one base from a much larger clone. The chain has TRBV27 and TRBJ2-7, with 9 positions matching TRBD1. The trim removed 2 bases at V and 7 bases at J, leaving 12 bases unmatched. This CDR3 contains 16 residues. CDR1 MNHEY and CDR2 SMNVEV come from the germline V gene (reference sequence). CDR3 DNA: TGTGCCAGCAGTTTAGGGGAAACAGGGGGCTACGGTGAGCAGTACTTC. This codes for CASSLGETGGYGEQYF.

The table lists this clonotype with many counts. The gene calls are TRBV7-2 and TRBJ2-5; 7 bases agree with TRBD1. The junction had 6 bases not matched to a gene; V was cut back by 5 bases and J by 0 bases. CDR1 and CDR2 (germline): SGHTA, FQGNSA. This CDR3 is 15 amino acids long. The chain's CDR3 is CASSHGTANQETQYF. The CDR3 DNA reads as TGTGCCAGCAGCCACGGGACAGCCAACCAAGAGACCCAGTACTTC.

This clonotype was seen many times. This chain links TRBV7-2 with TRBJ1-2; no reliable D call. Trimming shortened V by 5 bases and J by 10 bases, and 17 bases separated the two germline ends. This CDR3 contains 13 residues. Germline V CDR1 and CDR2: SGHTA, FQGNSA. For the CDR3, the DNA is TGTGCCAGCAGCCGACCGCCCAATCTTTACTACACCTTC. Protein sequence: CASSRPPNLYYTF. Full variable domain (outside the CDR3, taken from reference TRBV7-2 and TRBJ1-2): GAGVSQSPSNKVTEKGKDVELRCDPISGHTALYWYRQSLGQGLEFLIYFQGNSAPDKSGLPSDRFSAERTGGSVSTLTIQRTQQEDSAVYLCASSRPPNLYYTFGSGTRLTVV.

This clonotype was counted at least ten times. This sequence joins TRBV10-3 and TRBJ1-3; D uncertain. The CDR3 spans 14 residues. The germline V gene has CDR1 ENHRY and CDR2 SYGVKD. V lost 3 bases, J lost 1 base, and 7 bases lay in between. The CDR3 nucleotides read TGTGCCATCAGTGAACAGTTGTCTGGAAACACCATATATTTT. This translates into CAISEQLSGNTIYF.

The sample holds a few counts of this clonotype. This chain uses TRBV6-1 with TRBJ2-7; 9 positions agree with TRBD1. CDR3 length: 12 residues. The V gene end was trimmed by 9 bases and the J gene end by 2 bases; junction bases not matched to a gene: 2. Germline V gene sequence: CDR1 MNHNS, CDR2 SASEGT. In nucleotides, the CDR3 is TGTGCCAGTTACAGGGGGCCCTACGAGCAGTACTTC. It is translated as CASYRGPYEQYF.

This clonotype was detected ten times or more. The chain links TRBV12-3 or TRBV12-4 to TRBJ2-5; D is possibly TRBD2 (6 bases). The CDR3 consists of 16 residues. V lost 0 bases to trimming and J lost 7 bases, with 18 bases between them. The CDR3 loop is CASSLAHGGAVGTQYF. The CDR3 bases are TGTGCCAGCAGTTTAGCGCACGGGGGAGCGGTCGGGACCCAGTACTTC.

This clonotype was seen a few times. The chain combines TRBV11-2 with TRBJ1-5; weak D call: TRBD1 (5 bases). The CDR3 spans 15 residues. Germline CDR1 and CDR2: SGHAT and FQNNGV. V dropped 0 bases and J dropped 7 bases, with 13 bases sitting between them. The CDR3 protein is CASSLDGGGRQPQHF. As DNA, the CDR3 is TGTGCCAGCAGCTTAGATGGGGGTGGTAGGCAGCCCCAGCATTTT.

This clonotype was seen at least ten times. The chain employs TRBV28 and TRBJ2-3, with 7 bases lining up with TRBD1. Germline CDR1 is MDHEN and CDR2 is SYDVKM. The CDR3 is 15 amino acids. After removal of 4 bases from V and 2 bases from J, the junction contained 6 bases not matched to a gene. CDR3 sequence reads: CASSSRTGPTDTQYF. The CDR3 nucleotides are TGTGCCAGCAGTTCGAGGACAGGACCCACAGATACGCAGTATTTT.

This clonotype showed up many times. The chain is built from TRBV28 and TRBJ1-2, with D tentatively TRBD1 (6 bases). Per the germline V gene, CDR1 is MDHEN and CDR2 is SYDVKM. Trimming removed 3 bases from V and 5 bases from J, with 16 bases in between. CDR3 length: 15 residues. The DNA for the CDR3 is TGTGCCAGCAGTTTCCATGACAGGCCGACTTATGGCTACACCTTC. Residues: CASSFHDRPTYGYTF.

The sample holds a few counts of this clonotype. The genes are TRBV27 and TRBJ1-2; D is unclear. CDR1 and CDR2 from the germline V gene are MNHEY and SMNVEV (reference sequence). This CDR3 spans 14 amino acids. V was cut by 2 bases and J by 4 bases, with 11 bases left in between. The CDR3 loop reads CASSLTSAVYGYTF. Written as DNA, the CDR3 is TGTGCCAGCAGTTTAACGTCGGCAGTCTATGGCTACACCTTC.

This clonotype was seen ten or more times. The rearrangement uses TRBV28 and TRBJ2-7; tentatively, D is TRBD1 (6 bases). With 5 bases removed from V and 3 bases from J, the gap between germline ends came to 26 bases. The CDR3 is 18 amino acids. Germline CDR1 is MDHEN and CDR2 is SYDVKM. As DNA, the CDR3 is TGTGCCAGCAGTCTTTTAACGGTCGGTGCGGAGACAGGCTACGAGCAGTACTTC. Translating gives CASSLLTVGAETGYEQYF.

This clonotype was picked up a small number of times. The chain carries TRBV28 and TRBJ2-7; D is possibly TRBD2 (6 bases). This CDR3 is 14 amino acids long. Trimming stripped 2 bases from V and 6 bases from J, with 14 bases between. Germline CDR1 is MDHEN and CDR2 is SYDVKM. In DNA form, the CDR3 reads TGTGCCAGCAGTTTAGACTTCGCAGCGGGCGAGCAGTACTTC. It yields the protein CASSLDFAAGEQYF.

The chain recombines TRBV14 with TRBJ2-7; D is possibly TRBD1 (5 bases). Trimming shortened V by 5 bases and J by 5 bases, and 19 bases separated the two germline ends. This CDR3 is 15 amino acids long. CDR1 SGHDN and CDR2 FVKESK come from the germline V gene. The CDR3 sequence is CASSNSRQGSHEQYF. The DNA of the CDR3 is TGTGCCAGCAGCAACTCCCGCCAGGGCTCTCACGAGCAGTACTTC.

The gene calls are TRBV28 and TRBJ2-7, with 8 bases matching TRBD1. V lost 4 bases, J lost 5 bases, and 10 bases stayed unmatched. The CDR3 runs 15 residues. Germline values: CDR1 MDHEN, CDR2 SYDVKM. Written as DNA, the CDR3 is TGTGCCAGCAGTTCAGAAGGGACAGGAAGCCACGAGCAGTACTTC. It encodes CASSSEGTGSHEQYF.

This clonotype was counted many times. J is TRBJ2-3 and V is TRBV12-3 or TRBV12-4; D is undetermined. The CDR3 runs to 13 residues. V lost 7 bases, J lost 8 bases, and 16 bases lay in between. The chain's CDR3 is CASTPLRPATQYF. The CDR3 bases are TGTGCCAGCACGCCGCTTAGGCCGGCTACGCAGTATTTT.

V usage is TRBV3-1 and J usage is TRBJ1-4, with no clear D. Trimming pared 4 bases from V and 7 bases from J, leaving 16 bases between. From germline, CDR1 is LGHDT and CDR2 YNNKEL (reference sequence). This CDR3 is built from 15 residues. CDR3 region: CASSPSWAGGEKLFF. The CDR3, as DNA: TGTGCCAGCAGCCCCTCCTGGGCGGGTGGTGAAAAACTGTTTTTT.

Only a few counts were recorded for this clonotype. This chain links TRBV18 with TRBJ1-2; D perhaps matches TRBD1 (5 bases). The CDR3 extends over 16 amino acids. Trimming stripped 1 base from V and 8 bases from J, with 20 bases between. Germline V lookup: CDR1 KGHSH, CDR2 LQKENI. Written as DNA, the CDR3 is TGTGCCAGCTCACCACAAGGGGCTCCCTACAACGGGGGCTACACCTTC. Its protein product is CASSPQGAPYNGGYTF. The full variable domain, its missing parts supplied by reference TRBV18 and TRBJ1-2, is NAGVMQNPRHLVRRRGQEARLRCSPMKGHSHVYWYRQLPEEGLKFMVYLQKENIIDESGMPKERFSAEFPKEGPSILRIQQVVRGDSAAYFCASSPQGAPYNGGYTFGSGTRLTVV.

The chain combines TRBV6-1 with TRBJ2-3; 9 positions match TRBD2. V lost 1 base and J lost 8; bases outside the gene matches: 4. This CDR3 contains 14 residues. Germline V gene sequence: CDR1 MNHNS, CDR2 SASEGT. The CDR3 spells CASSEVSGRTTQYF. The CDR3 DNA is TGTGCCAGCAGTGAAGTAAGCGGGAGGACTACGCAGTATTTT.

The sample holds a few counts of this clonotype. This rearrangement joins TRBV10-3 to TRBJ2-7; TRBD2 aligns across 12 bases. This CDR3 comprises 13 residues. The trim removed 10 bases at V and 5 bases at J, leaving 6 bases unmatched. Germline lookup yields CDR1 ENHRY and CDR2 SYGVKD. CDR3 sequence (DNA): TGTGCCAGCAGACTAGCGGGAGAGGACGAGCAGTACTTC. Amino acid sequence: CASRLAGEDEQYF.

The sample holds many counts of this clonotype. The chain links TRBV6-2 or TRBV6-3 to TRBJ2-1; D ambiguous. The CDR3 extends over 12 amino acids. V lost 0 bases to trimming and J lost 8 bases, with 5 bases between them. The V gene's germline CDR1 is MNHEY and CDR2 SVGEGT. Here the CDR3 reads CASSYSIHEQFF. CDR3 bases: TGTGCCAGCAGTTACTCGATCCATGAGCAGTTCTTC.

This clonotype has ten or more counts. The chain recombines TRBV7-8 with TRBJ2-7; TRBD1 matches 7 bases. The CDR3 covers 14 residues. Germline values: CDR1 SGHVS, CDR2 FQNEAQ. V gave up 6 bases and J gave up 3 bases; unmatched junction bases: 8. The CDR3 DNA follows: TGTGCCAGCAGTCGCCGGGACAGCATCTACGAGCAGTACTTC. It translates to CASSRRDSIYEQYF.

The chain has TRBV5-1 and TRBJ1-3; D is ambiguous. The ends were cut back, 0 bases at V and 4 bases at J, with 14 bases in the middle. Germline V gene lookup returns CDR1 SGHRS and CDR2 YFSETQ. This CDR3 region has 16 residues. The CDR3 here is CASSLGDLPGGNTIYF. The CDR3 nucleotides are TGCGCCAGCAGCTTGGGGGATCTACCGGGAGGAAACACCATATATTTT.